This TCR beta chain was observed in a study of T cells in Graves' hyperthyroidism and ophthalmopathy. About the research overall: Blood was drawn when the patient was first diagnosed and still untreated.

What was amplified from RNA transcripts were TCR beta CDR3 regions. First-round RT-PCR targeting the TCR CDR3 was performed with the HTBI primer set. TCRdb reprocessed the multiplex PCR reads with MiXCR, giving one entry per CDR3 protein. The sample includes nearly 600,000 distinct CDR3 sequences, approximately 15% of them seen just once. This CDR3 is 15 amino acids long. CDR1 is SEHNR and CDR2 is FQNEAQ in the germline V gene (reference sequence). With 5 bases clipped from V and 6 bases from J, the junction kept 3 bases outside the gene matches. This clonotype came up many times. Cells are PBMCs isolated from around 9.4 ml of fresh blood.

The TCR originated in a woman younger than 35 with Graves' ophthalmopathy. This chain joins TRBV7-9 and TRBJ2-1; 14 bases are shared with TRBD2. The sequencing input was blood. Here the CDR3 reads CASSRGTSGSNEQFF. CDR3 nucleotides: TGTGCCAGCAGCAGAGGGACTAGCGGGAGCAATGAGCAGTTCTTC.